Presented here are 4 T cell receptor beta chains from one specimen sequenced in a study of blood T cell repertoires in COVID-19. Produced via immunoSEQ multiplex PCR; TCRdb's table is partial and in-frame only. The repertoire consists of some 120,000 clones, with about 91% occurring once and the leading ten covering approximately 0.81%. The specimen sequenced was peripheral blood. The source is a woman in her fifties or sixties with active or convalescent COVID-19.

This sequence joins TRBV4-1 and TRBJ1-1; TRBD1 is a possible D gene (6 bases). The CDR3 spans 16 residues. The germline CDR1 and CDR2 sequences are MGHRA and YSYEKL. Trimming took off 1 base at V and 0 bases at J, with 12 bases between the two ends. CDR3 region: CASSQAQGSLNTEAFF. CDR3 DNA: TGCGCCAGCAGCCAAGCACAGGGATCCCTGAACACTGAAGCTTTCTTT.

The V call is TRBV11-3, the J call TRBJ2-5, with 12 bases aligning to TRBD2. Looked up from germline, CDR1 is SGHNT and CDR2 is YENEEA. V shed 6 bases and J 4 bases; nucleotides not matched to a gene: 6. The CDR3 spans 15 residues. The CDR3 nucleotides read TGTGCCAGCAGTCTAGCGGGAGGGCCTCCAGAGACCCAGTACTTC. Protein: CASSLAGGPPETQYF.

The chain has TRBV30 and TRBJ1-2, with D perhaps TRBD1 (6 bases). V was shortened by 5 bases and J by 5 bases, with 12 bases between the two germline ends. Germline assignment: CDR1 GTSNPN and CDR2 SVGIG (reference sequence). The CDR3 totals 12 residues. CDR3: CAWGRGLYGYTF. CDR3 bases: TGTGCCTGGGGCAGGGGATTATATGGCTACACCTTC.

This chain's CDR3 is CAISESEGRKNTEAFF. CDR3 DNA sequence: TGTGCCATCAGTGAGTCAGAGGGCAGGAAGAACACTGAAGCTTTCTTT. V usage is TRBV10-3 and J usage is TRBJ1-1; no clear D. The CDR3 covers 16 residues. Germline CDR1 is ENHRY and CDR2 is SYGVKD. V was clipped by 0 bases and J by 1 base, with 12 bases between them.